Given below is one TCR beta chain in context. This clone showed up just once. Which antigen it targets is not known. No base-level quality is on record; no much larger clone is a single base apart. The library was prepared using the immunoSEQ multiplex PCR assay. For the multiplex PCR, a mixture combining 60 forward primers for TCR Vbeta segments and 13 reverse primers for TCR Jbeta segments was used. The CDR3 region of rearranged TCR beta genes was amplified from genomic DNA by a multiplex PCR assay. The Illumina HiSeq System was used to sequence the amplified TCR beta libraries as 87-base-pair reads. On the study's bioinformatics: A later analysis tallied 80 million to 95 million unique TCR beta chains across the 640 or so repertoires, and around 10 million of those chains were shared by two or more donors. Raw reads were error-corrected and collapsed into unique sequences with a nearest-neighbor algorithm that merged closely related sequences to remove PCR and sequencing errors. Alignment of CDR3 sequences to IMGT reference sequences was used to assign V, D and J gene segments. Each retained sequence needed at least a six-nucleotide match to both a V gene segment and a J gene segment. A rearrangement counted as productive if the CDR3 had no stop codons and remained in frame with V and J, and every other rearrangement counted as non-productive. CDR3 was defined according to IMGT convention as the region running from the second conserved V-encoded cysteine to the conserved J-encoded phenylalanine. In an earlier analysis of around 540 of the donors, sequences lacking an unambiguous match to a single V gene segment were excluded. An earlier analysis of some 610 of the donors called V segments functional above 56.7% productive rearrangements and segregating when the between-donor standard deviation exceeded 5%. To diagnose cytomegalovirus status from the catalog of TCR beta chain sequences, a statistical classification framework was built. A later analysis assigned V and J genes by comparing TCR nucleotide sequences with IMGT/GENE-DB human TR gene sequences. The TCRdist pipeline was used in a later analysis to assign CDR3 sequences and most-parsimonious VDJ recombination scenarios. In a later analysis, each TCR beta chain was defined by its CDR3 amino acid sequence together with its V-gene family, and reads lacking a unique V-gene family were excluded. A later analysis removed 600 or so highly shared, low-generation-probability nucleotide sequences to deal with suspected cross-contamination and a sequencing artifact. A later analysis calculated a clonal expansion index for each public chain from normalized within-repertoire ranks of inferred template counts. Generation probabilities in a later analysis came from a VDJ recombination model fitted to out-of-frame rearrangements, and those results were checked against IGoR. In a later analysis, TCR-TCR, TCR-HLA and TCR-CMV co-occurrence was scored with hypergeometric tests, and a repertoire-size bias correction was applied to TCR pairs. In a later analysis, false discovery rates were estimated by permuting HLA or CMV assignments 20 times. A later analysis grouped co-occurring TCRs with DBSCAN, adding TCRdist sequence similarity when clustering within HLA-allele-positive subsets. Repertoires with fewer than 30,000 or more than 120,000 public chains, plus five repertoires with anomalous nucleotide sharing, were excluded from co-occurrence clustering. Sourced from immuneACCESS, this table was stored by TCRdb with only in-frame sequences that have V and J called. A share of the clones is absent; for the studies checked, an unresolved V gene accounts for under half, and the remainder has no known explanation. V and J calls and clone size follow that table, whereas D and trimming were derived from the DNA. In this sample the table shows 150,000 to 200,000 clones, over 60% of which occur a single time. 3.1% of the sample rests with the top ten.

CDR1 and CDR2 are drawn from the germline V gene: MDHEN, SYDVKM. The CDR3 numbers 15 residues from cysteine through phenylalanine. Left in the record is the CDR3 DNA by itself, 45 bases read in frame from the first base. The junction shows trimming of 6 bases on V and 4 bases on J, and the gene matches do not reach 7 bases of it. The data were taken from a study of cytomegalovirus exposure and HLA in healthy donors (TCRdb year 2017). At the level of the whole study: According to an earlier analysis of 587 of the donors, about 180 million T cells yielded approximately 120 million unique TCR beta sequences and 276 Gb of sequence data. Roughly 290 gigabases of sequencing data and roughly 80 million unique TCR sequences made up an early release that covered fewer than 650 HLA-typed donors. The genetic ancestry cluster associated with self-reported Caucasian donors included around 76% of the roughly 380 genotyped donors. The study aimed to test whether cataloging public T cell receptors could reveal signatures of past pathogen exposure. The study used immunosequencing to profile the T cell repertoires of approximately 650 subjects and linked those repertoires to cytomegalovirus serostatus. A separate validation cohort of 100 to 150 different subjects was used in addition to the roughly 720-subject first cohort. To predict cytomegalovirus infection status, the study combined high-throughput TCR immunosequencing, statistical association of individual TCRs with disease status, and machine learning. A later analysis re-analyzed previously published TCR beta repertoires from about 600 donors and added high-resolution HLA genotyping to study TCR occurrence patterns. Rather than using new phenotypic data, the later analysis identified candidate immune exposures from TCR beta sequences and from how often those sequences occurred across donors. In an earlier analysis of over 550 of the donors, high-throughput TCR beta sequencing was used to judge whether each TCR beta V gene segment behaved as functional or pseudogenic. Alongside the repertoire data, information on donor age, sex, ethnicity and CMV serostatus was compiled. A later genetic analysis took genome-wide SNP genotypes for about 55% of the 666 donors and used that subset as a discovery cohort. Every discovery cohort repertoire had been produced on one sequencing platform. HLA typing covered class I and class II loci at four-digit resolution. Typing coverage varied by locus: 629-630 donors for A, B, C, DRB1 and DQB1; about 520 for DQA1; approximately 610 for DPA1; roughly 450 for DPB1. Four to six DR-DQ haplotypes were handled as single units for association and clustering because linkage in the cohort was strong. Among a few hundred genotyped donors of the cohort, an average of about 240,000 unique TCR beta nucleotide sequences were sequenced per donor, 15% to 20% of them non-productive. On the study overall, not on this receptor specifically: A cluster of highly shared sequence variants was judged likely to be a technical artifact of the sequencing pipeline. In vitro tests confirmed that a few of the cytomegalovirus-associated TCR beta chains recognize cytomegalovirus antigens. This cohort had only TCR beta chains sequenced, and the lack of alpha or paired-chain data limited which features could be detected. Most TCR sequences were seen in very few donors, while some public TCRs were found in many individuals. Because the 87-base-pair reads could not distinguish some IMGT-functional V segments, including TRBV6-2 and TRBV6-3, those segments were excluded. In an earlier analysis of about 600 of the donors, most TCR beta V segments appeared in productive rearrangements about 87% or about 30% of the time, broadly matching IMGT annotations. In both the original and validation cohorts, the classifier was reported to diagnose cytomegalovirus status with high specificity and sensitivity. In the study, some 160 TCR beta chains were listed as associated with cytomegalovirus. Strong co-occurrence of HLA alleles, especially DR and DQ, made assigning TCR associations to individual alleles difficult. An association between a missense DCLRE1C variant and V-gene and J-gene trimming of TCR beta chains was found in a later genetic analysis and replicated in an independent cohort. According to a later analysis, TCR association rates differed among HLA loci, with DRB1 alleles showing the most associated TCRs and HLA-C alleles showing the fewest. Roughly uniform sequencing depth across donors was assumed in presence/absence analyses, although this assumption may not hold. CMV serostatus was the only immune exposure information available for the cohort. A further reported finding was that TCR beta sequences accurately predicted the HLA-A and HLA-B alleles for most subjects in the first cohort. According to a later analysis, most CMV-associated TCR beta chains appeared to be HLA-restricted, and the HLA associations seemed to be driven largely by CMV exposure. It was suggested by the authors that the approach could potentially be generalized to other disease states and immunological phenotypes. Linkage disequilibrium might explain the correlated functional status among segregating V segments, but an unknown experimental factor could not be ruled out. Because some donors lacked HLA typing at each locus, the association tests relied only on the typed subset. A later analysis reported that several top co-occurrence clusters appeared linked to parvovirus B19, influenza, CMV and Epstein-Barr virus. The earlier analysis of approximately 590 of the donors excluded around 17 rarely observed V segments, including chromosome 9 orphons, because counts were too low. A later analysis found that HLA-associated TCR beta chains were more clonally expanded and had lower generation probabilities than equally common non-associated chains. A later genetic analysis reported fewer N-insertions in productive TCRs among donors in an Asian-associated ancestry cluster than the roughly 640-donor mean. In a later analysis, around 17,000 TCR beta sequences were associated with specific HLA alleles at a false discovery rate of 0.05.

The cohort consisted of hundreds of healthy bone marrow donors. At the time of sampling, all cohort members were nominally healthy, though unrecorded immune exposures were likely present. The donor tested CMV seronegative, placing the donor among the 350 to 400 seronegative members of the cohort. A peripheral blood sample was collected from each donor, and TCR beta sequencing was performed on peripheral blood mononuclear cells. Genomic DNA was extracted from the blood cell samples with the Qiagen DNeasy Blood Extraction Kit. The source is a woman in her 40s in good health and CMV-seronegative. Sequencing was carried out using PBMCs. The rearrangement combines TRBV28 with TRBJ2-2; 8 middle bases align to TRBD1. The DNA sequence is as follows: TGTGCCAGCAGGGTGGACAGGGTGGGCACCGGGGAGCTGTTTTTT. Its amino acids are CASRVDRVGTGELFF. Here the CDR3 is joined to the reference TRBV28 and TRBJ2-2 genes, and the full variable domain is: DVKVTQSSRYLVKRTGEKVFLECVQDMDHENMFWYRQDPGLGLRLIYFSYDVKMKEKGDIPEGYSVSREKKERFSLILESASTNQTSMYLCASRVDRVGTGELFFGEGSRLTVL.